Below, 5 T cell receptor beta chains from the same sample are listed, as sequenced in a study of blood T cell repertoires in COVID-19. Sequencing was performed with immunoSEQ multiplex PCR; in TCRdb, only in-frame clones are kept and a portion is missing. The profile shows 200,000 to 300,000 clones, over 75% of them singletons. The sample comprised PBMCs or T cells enriched from blood (not recorded which). The source is a man aged 40-55 years who had recovered from COVID-19.

The chain couples TRBV29-1 to TRBJ2-7; 7 bases are a match to TRBD2. Trimming cost V 7 bases and J 4 bases; bases outside gene matches: 16. Germline loops: CDR1 SQVTM, CDR2 ANQGSEA. The CDR3 sequence is 15 residues long. Here the CDR3 reads CSAATPGTTSYEQYF. In nucleotides, the CDR3 is TGCAGCGCCGCCACCCCCGGGACTACCAGTTACGAGCAGTACTTC.

The gene calls are TRBV9 and TRBJ1-4; D may be TRBD1 (5 bases). V was trimmed by 5 bases and J by 7 bases, leaving 21 bases between them. Germline V gene sequence: CDR1 SGDLS, CDR2 YYNGEE. The CDR3 runs to 16 residues. The CDR3 loop reads CASSLYAQGGGEKLFF. The CDR3 DNA is TGTGCCAGCAGTTTGTACGCCCAGGGAGGAGGTGAAAAACTGTTTTTT.

The CDR3 bases are TGCGCCAGCACCCGACCAGGGGGCAACGGGGAGCTGTTTTTT. This sequence encodes CASTRPGGNGELFF. This rearrangement joins TRBV4-1 to TRBJ2-2, with 8 bases aligning to TRBD1. V was pared by 7 bases and J by 7 bases, with 8 bases of the junction left unmatched. There are 14 residues in the CDR3. The germline gives CDR1 MGHRA, CDR2 YSYEKL.

This chain uses TRBV20-1 with TRBJ1-1; perhaps TRBD1 as D (5 bases). Germline lookup yields CDR1 DFQATT and CDR2 SNEGSKA (reference sequence). V shed 3 bases and J shed 9 bases, with 8 bases lying between them. There are 10 residues in the CDR3. The CDR3 DNA follows: TGCAGTGCTAGTAAGGGGAAAGCTTTCTTT. Protein: CSASKGKAFF.

This chain links TRBV5-8 with TRBJ1-2; D is unresolved. The CDR3 is made up of 14 amino acids. Germline V gene sequence: CDR1 SGHTS, CDR2 YDEGEE. V lost 4 bases and J lost 7, with 17 bases in between. Here the CDR3 reads CASSTGRAFGGYTF. The CDR3 nucleotides are TGTGCCAGCAGCACCGGGAGAGCGTTCGGTGGCTACACCTTC. Complete variable domain (other parts from reference TRBV5-8 and TRBJ1-2): EAGVTQSPTHLIKTRGQQATLRCSPISGHTSVYWYQQALGLGLQFLLWYDEGEERNRGNFPPRFSGRQFPNYSSELNVNALELEDSALYLCASSTGRAFGGYTFGSGTRLTVV.